This TCR beta chain originates from a study of siplizumab effects on memory and regulatory T cells. Overall study findings and caveats: Controls had approximately 26% Treg-derived mappable alloreactive CD4+ clones on average, versus approximately 69% with siplizumab.

Using immunoSEQ multiplex PCR, the repertoire was profiled, and TCRdb retains in-frame clones only, with some absent. The sample lists approximately 110,000 clones; approximately 94% were seen once. This clone has a single count. Its antigen is unknown. Germline V gene sequence: CDR1 MGHDK, CDR2 SYGVNS. The CDR3 spans 15 residues. V dropped 2 bases and J dropped 5 bases, with 15 bases sitting between them. Sequencing used CD4+ T cells sorted from blood. The rearrangement links TRBV25-1 to TRBJ2-5; TRBD2 is a possible D gene (6 bases). The sequence came from a human donor in good health. The CDR3 DNA follows: TGTGCCAGCAGTGAACGGAGGGTGTCGGGGGAGACCCAGTACTTC. Its protein product is CASSERRVSGETQYF.